This T cell receptor beta chain was obtained from a study of shared clonotypes between healthy human individuals. Study details: For every donor, three CD4 naive, three CD4 memory, two CD8 naive and one CD8 memory plates were used.

Study-wide points: Among non-shared clonotypes, generation probabilities were lower than among those shared by all four donors.

The length of the CDR3 is 12 residues. Per germline, CDR1 LNHDA and CDR2 SQIVND (reference sequence). As for this clone: Antigen unknown.

Using approximately 200 ng DNA, around 30,000 T cell genomes, the sorted-subset replicate PCRs were run. Assay used: immunoSEQ multiplex PCR; TCRdb lists only in-frame clones, some missing. Among about 610,000 clones listed, around 97% were seen once. The sample consisted of naive CD4+ T cells sorted from blood. Subset indicated: CD45RA+ positively selected. V and J are TRBV19 and TRBJ1-5; weak D call: TRBD1 (6 bases). This clonotype was sampled from a woman in her 30s in good health. The CDR3 loop reads CGSGAGNQPQHF. The CDR3 region has the DNA TGTGGCTCGGGGGCGGGCAATCAGCCCCAGCATTTT.